The 22 T cell receptor beta chains listed next were all sequenced from one sample in a study of OX40 agonist ivuxolimab in advanced cancers. The protocol was immunoSEQ multiplex PCR, while the TCRdb copy is restricted to in-frame clones and leaves out a portion. The data contain about 110,000 clones, 89% of them singletons. The sample was CD4+ or CD8+ T cells sorted from blood, taken in a trial of the OX40 agonist ivuxolimab. These receptors all come from an adult with an advanced solid tumor such as melanoma, head and neck, liver or kidney cancer.

This sequence joins TRBV5-4 and TRBJ2-1; 7 bases match TRBD1. CDR3 size: 18 residues. V lost 2 bases, J lost 1 base, and 12 bases stayed unmatched. CDR1 and CDR2 (germline): SGHNT, YYREEE (reference sequence). DNA of the CDR3: TGTGCCAGCAGCTTAAGGACAGGCCCCTTGGGGTCCTACAATGAGCAGTTCTTC. Its protein is CASSLRTGPLGSYNEQFF.

J is TRBJ2-7 and V is TRBV30; 13 positions agree with TRBD2. The CDR3 runs to 16 residues. V gave up 3 bases and J gave up 3 bases; unmatched junction bases: 8. Germline CDR1 GTSNPN, CDR2 SVGIG (reference sequence). The CDR3 loop reads CAWRLAGGPSGYEQYF. CDR3 in DNA: TGTGCCTGGAGACTAGCGGGAGGGCCTTCCGGCTACGAGCAGTACTTC.

The chain combines TRBV14 with TRBJ1-2, with unresolved D. CDR3 size: 14 residues. Germline assignment: CDR1 SGHDN and CDR2 FVKESK. V lost 1 base, J lost 4 bases, and 10 bases lay in between. The CDR3 region has the DNA TGTGCCAGCAGCCAAGCAGGTCTCTTCTATGGCTACACCTTC. It encodes CASSQAGLFYGYTF. The full variable domain, in which reference TRBV14 and TRBJ1-2 provide the parts outside the CDR3, is EAGVTQFPSHSVIEKGQTVTLRCDPISGHDNLYWYRRVMGKEIKFLLHFVKESKQDESGMPNNRFLAERTGGTYSTLKVQPAELEDSGVYFCASSQAGLFYGYTFGSGTRLTVV.

The rearrangement joins TRBV4-2 to TRBJ2-2; 9 bases are a match to TRBD1. Trimming at V came to 3 bases and at J to 5 bases, leaving 4 bases not matched to a gene. This CDR3 region has 15 residues. CDR1 is LGHNA, CDR2 YNFKEQ, per germline. CDR3 in amino acids: CASSHGTGRTGELFF. The CDR3 DNA is TGTGCCAGCAGCCACGGGACAGGGCGGACCGGGGAGCTGTTTTTT.

This clone was seen just once. V and J are TRBV5-5 and TRBJ1-5; 7 nucleotides agree with TRBD1. This CDR3 region has 18 residues. The junction had 14 bases not matched to a gene; V was cut back by 4 bases and J by 1 base. From germline, CDR1 is SGHKS and CDR2 YYEKEE (reference sequence). The CDR3 bases are TGTGCCAGCAGCCCGAAAAGTTTTGGGACAGAGAGCAATCAGCCCCAGCATTTT. Residues: CASSPKSFGTESNQPQHF.

This clone is a singleton in its sample. V and J are TRBV19 and TRBJ2-6; D gene unclear. Germline CDR1 and CDR2: LNHDA and SQIVND (reference sequence). CDR3 length: 15 amino acids. With 4 bases removed from V and 0 bases from J, the gap between germline ends came to 7 bases. CDR3 region: CASSKLSSGANVLTF. The CDR3 bases are TGTGCCAGTAGTAAACTGTCCTCTGGGGCCAACGTCCTGACTTTC.

The CDR3 DNA follows: TGTGCCAGCAGCTTTACCCCGGGGGCCGAGGATGGCTACACCTTC. Amino acid sequence: CASSFTPGAEDGYTF. This chain joins TRBV7-3 and TRBJ1-2; D perhaps matches TRBD1 (6 bases). The CDR3 consists of 15 residues. Germline assignment: CDR1 SGHTA and CDR2 FQGTGA. V was clipped by 3 bases and J by 6 bases, with 17 bases between them.

For the CDR3, the DNA is TGTGCCAGCCTTAGGACAGGGCAGGAGACCCAGTACTTC. Translating it yields CASLRTGQETQYF. The chain recombines TRBV5-6 with TRBJ2-5; 8 positions match TRBD1. Germline V gene sequence: CDR1 SGHDT, CDR2 YYEEEE. The CDR3 is 13 residues long. The V gene end was trimmed by 7 bases and the J gene end by 5 bases; junction bases not matched to a gene: 7.

The chain combines TRBV5-1 with TRBJ1-4, with 10 positions matching TRBD1. The V segment lost 2 bases and the J segment 6 bases; nucleotides outside the gene matches: 1. This CDR3 region has 14 residues. Germline V lookup: CDR1 SGHRS, CDR2 YFSETQ. The CDR3 coding sequence is TGCGCCAGCAGCTTAGGGACAGGGGATGAAAAACTGTTTTTT. Its protein product is CASSLGTGDEKLFF.

V usage is TRBV12-5 and J usage is TRBJ1-6; possible D gene TRBD1, 5 bases. Germline V gives CDR1 LGHNT, CDR2 FRNRAP. This CDR3 contains 16 residues. V dropped 1 base and J dropped 4 bases, with 11 bases sitting between them. This CDR3 is CASGLGAGWYNSPLHF. In DNA form, the CDR3 reads TGTGCTAGTGGTTTGGGGGCAGGGTGGTATAATTCACCCCTCCACTTT. The variable domain in full, with the rest retrieved from reference TRBV12-5 and TRBJ1-6, is DARVTQTPRHKVTEMGQEVTMRCQPILGHNTVFWYRQTMMQGLELLAYFRNRAPLDDSGMPKDRFSAEMPDATLATLKIQPSEPRDSAVYFCASGLGAGWYNSPLHFGNGTRLTVT.

The rearrangement uses TRBV7-2 and TRBJ2-3; D gene uncertain. The CDR3 loop spans 13 amino acids. Germline CDR1 and CDR2: SGHTA and FQGNSA. Trimming left V 3 bases short and J 5 bases short, with 9 bases between. CDR3 amino acids: CASSFFSRDTQYF. In DNA form, the CDR3 reads TGTGCCAGCAGCTTCTTTTCCCGAGATACGCAGTATTTT.

This clone was detected once. The chain combines TRBV4-1 with TRBJ1-5; D is uncertain. Per germline, CDR1 MGHRA and CDR2 YSYEKL. The CDR3 runs 15 residues. V lost 1 base and J lost 4, with 11 bases in between. This CDR3 reads CASSQVWHPNQPQHF. CDR3 in DNA: TGCGCCAGCAGCCAAGTATGGCACCCTAATCAGCCCCAGCATTTT.

The chain has TRBV11-3 and TRBJ1-1, with a tentative D call TRBD1 (6 bases). Trimming left V 2 bases short and J 8 bases short, with 15 bases between. From germline, CDR1 is SGHNT and CDR2 YENEEA. The CDR3 contains 14 residues. In DNA form, the CDR3 reads TGTGCCAGCAGCTTACGGGGGCGCGGTATAGAAGCTTTCTTT. This codes for CASSLRGRGIEAFF.

This sequence joins TRBV27 and TRBJ1-2; D not resolved. The germline V and J ends were trimmed by 5 bases and 4 bases, with 20 bases remaining between them. The CDR3 loop spans 16 amino acids. Germline assignment: CDR1 MNHEY and CDR2 SMNVEV (reference sequence). CDR3 sequence: CASSPRPGSTPYGYTF. The CDR3 bases are TGTGCCAGCAGTCCTCGACCGGGCTCGACCCCCTATGGCTACACCTTC.

This chain joins TRBV9 and TRBJ1-1; D is unclear. Germline values: CDR1 SGDLS, CDR2 YYNGEE. Trimming removed 4 bases from V and 3 bases from J, with 13 bases in between. The CDR3 runs to 14 residues. CDR3 region: CASSSPGGYTEAFF. Written as DNA, the CDR3 is TGTGCCAGCAGCTCCCCCGGCGGATACACTGAAGCTTTCTTT.

V is TRBV10-3 and J is TRBJ1-1; perhaps TRBD1 as D (5 bases). Per the germline V gene, CDR1 is ENHRY and CDR2 is SYGVKD. This CDR3 is built from 14 residues. V was pared by 4 bases and J by 1 base, with 10 bases between. DNA for the CDR3: TGTGCCATCAGTGCTAGCCAGGGGAACACTGAAGCTTTCTTT. The encoded protein is CAISASQGNTEAFF.

This chain uses TRBV7-6 with TRBJ2-7; 13 bases fit TRBD2. The CDR3 length is 13 residues. Per the germline V gene, CDR1 is SGHVS and CDR2 is FNYEAQ. The V and J ends lost 8 bases and 6 bases, in that order; junction bases with no gene match: 4. The CDR3: CASRGLAGSEQYF. The CDR3 nucleotides read TGTGCCAGCCGGGGACTAGCGGGATCCGAGCAGTACTTC.

Here the CDR3 reads CASSIITGGVWLSGANVLTF. The CDR3 nucleotides read TGTGCCAGTAGTATTATAACAGGGGGAGTGTGGCTCTCTGGGGCCAACGTCCTGACTTTC. The chain links TRBV19 to TRBJ2-6, with 8 bases matching TRBD1. The CDR3 sequence is 20 residues long. Germline assignment: CDR1 LNHDA and CDR2 SQIVND (reference sequence). The trim removed 3 bases at V and 0 bases at J, leaving 13 bases unmatched. Complete variable domain (other parts from reference TRBV19 and TRBJ2-6): DGGITQSPKYLFRKEGQNVTLSCEQNLNHDAMYWYRQDPGQGLRLIYYSQIVNDFQKGDIAEGYSVSREKKESFPLTVTSAQKNPTAFYLCASSIITGGVWLSGANVLTFGAGSRLTVL.

The chain couples TRBV6-6 to TRBJ1-5; unclear D gene. Germline V gene lookup returns CDR1 MNHNY and CDR2 SVGAGI (reference sequence). V was shortened by 8 bases and J by 8 bases, with 16 bases between the two germline ends. CDR3 size: 13 residues. This CDR3 is CASQSQAGKPQHF. CDR3 DNA: TGTGCCAGCCAATCCCAGGCGGGAAAGCCCCAGCATTTT.

The chain joins TRBV4-3 to TRBJ1-1; D is unclear. The germline V gene has CDR1 LGHNA and CDR2 YSLEER. Trimming took off 1 base at V and 11 bases at J, with 20 bases between the two ends. The CDR3 consists of 15 residues. The CDR3 protein is CASSQGVERGIGAFF. The CDR3 DNA is TGCGCCAGCAGCCAAGGCGTCGAGCGGGGAATCGGCGCTTTCTTT.

The rearrangement links TRBV11-1 to TRBJ2-5; 12 nucleotides align to TRBD2. V dropped 5 bases and J dropped 2; count of bases not matched to a gene: 9. Germline V gene sequence: CDR1 SGHAT, CDR2 FQDESV (reference sequence). CDR3 length: 17 amino acids. The CDR3 sequence: CASSAFPSGGDQETQYF. The DNA of the CDR3 is TGTGCCAGCAGCGCCTTCCCTAGCGGGGGGGATCAAGAGACCCAGTACTTC.

This CDR3 reads CASSVETGGLTDTQYF. CDR3 bases: TGCGCCAGCAGCGTAGAGACAGGGGGTTTAACAGATACGCAGTATTTT. The rearrangement joins TRBV5-1 to TRBJ2-3, with 9 positions matching TRBD1. The V gene's germline CDR1 is SGHRS and CDR2 YFSETQ. This CDR3 comprises 16 residues. V lost 4 bases, J lost 3 bases, and 9 bases stayed unmatched.